The present TCR beta chain was sequenced within a study of T cell responses to AZD1222 COVID-19 vaccine (dated by TCRdb to about 2021). Study-level background: Because spike-specific TCR depth and breadth did not differ between the two schedules, AZD1222 recipients who got a second dose at roughly 4 weeks were pooled with those who got a second dose at roughly 12 weeks. A total of 233 trial participants underwent TCR sequencing, of whom around 210 had received two doses of AZD1222 and 26 had received two doses of the MenACWY control vaccine. Enrollment into the trials was organized by age into subgroups of 18-55, 56-69 and 70-plus years, and those subgroups contained roughly 150, 30 and 60 TCR-sequenced participants, respectively.

The CDR3 regions of human TCRbeta chains were analyzed by immunosequencing. The authors' analysis ran thus. Repertoire TCRs were checked for matches against a reference library of SARS-CoV-2-specific TCRs that had been generated using the MIRA antigen-specificity platform. Breadth was defined as the fraction of unique TCRs that were SARS-CoV-2-associated, and depth was defined as the fraction of total T cells that were SARS-CoV-2-associated. Using the MIRA data, each spike-specific TCR was mapped to the spike region that the TCR reacts to and placed in a CD4 or CD8 class. Log10-transformed breadth and depth values were compared by one-way ANOVA with Sidak's multiple comparisons tests. TCRdb carries this immuneACCESS record with in-frame sequences only. Its versions omit some clonotypes, under half of them owing to an unresolved V gene in the studies checked, with the rest unexplained. The V and J calls and clone size are taken from that table; D and trimming were inferred from the DNA. The sample table records 99,000 or so clones; approximately 87% of these occur just once. In total, the top ten clones hold roughly 2.6% of the sample.

What the time point label conveys for this sample: baseline before first vaccination. The vaccinee samples were drawn from two UK trials, COV001 and COV002, one of which was a single-blind randomized controlled phase 2/3 trial testing AZD1222 (ChAdOx1 nCoV-19) in healthy adults. Trial participant PBMC samples were collected at day 0 and day 28 after the second dose for TCRbeta chain sequencing. There are 14 amino acids in the CDR3, from cysteine to phenylalanine inclusive. Left in the record is the CDR3 DNA by itself, 42 bases read in frame from the first base. Based on the germline V gene, the CDR1 and CDR2 sequences are SNHLY and FYNNEI. Trimming costs V 4 bases and J 2 bases, and their ends lie 9 bases apart. In the case of this clone: What this receptor recognizes is not known. The input lacks base qualities; no much larger clone sits a single base away.

Study-level results and caveats: No day 14 peak-response samples were available, so repertoires were characterized only after the peak T cell response. Only 5 to 7 AZD1222 recipients were SARS-CoV-2 seropositive at baseline, limiting conclusions about previously exposed vaccinees. Vaccine-associated CD4 TCRs spanned the whole spike protein, with dominant responses in regions 160-218 and 743-854. The 56-69-year group was small, and its depth increase did not reach significance, likely because of low power. Nearly half of unique spike-specific TCRs reportedly recognized epitopes outside regions mutated in the B.1.351 and B.1.1.7 variants. Most participants were white British and females outnumbered males, and the authors suggested that clonal diversity may have been underestimated. After two AZD1222 doses, spike-specific TCR breadth and depth were significantly higher than at day 0 and than in MenACWY recipients.

The sequence joins TRBV2 to TRBJ1-5; the D gene is not confidently resolved. The receptor's source is an adult in good health. The sequencing here drew on peripheral blood, taken on day 0 of AZD1222 vaccination. The CDR3 protein sequence reads: CASSVRWGNQPQHF. The DNA reads as follows: TGTGCCAGCAGTGTTAGGTGGGGCAATCAGCCCCAGCATTTT.